Each of the 15 T cell receptor beta chains below was sequenced from the same sample in a study of cytomegalovirus exposure and HLA in healthy donors. The PCR had 60 Vbeta and 13 Jbeta primers. Here immunoSEQ multiplex PCR was the method, and the copy in TCRdb shows in-frame clones only, minus some. The table shows over 150,000 clones, with approximately 80% occurring only once. Sequenced material: PBMCs. The receptors were sampled from a woman in her thirties in good health and CMV-seronegative.

This chain connects TRBV5-4 to TRBJ2-7, with D unresolved. Germline values: CDR1 SGHNT, CDR2 YYREEE (reference sequence). The CDR3 contains 13 residues. V was pared by 0 bases and J by 3 bases, with 7 bases between. CDR3 residues: CASSLAGNYEQYF. The CDR3 coding sequence is TGTGCCAGCAGCTTGGCAGGAAACTACGAGCAGTACTTC.

This chain joins TRBV2 and TRBJ2-5; D may be TRBD2 (6 bases). V dropped 4 bases and J dropped 11 bases, with 23 bases sitting between them. CDR1 SNHLY and CDR2 FYNNEI come from the germline V gene. CDR3 length equals 15 residues. For the CDR3, the DNA is TGTGCCAGCAGTGTAGCGGCAGCCCCGGGGAATGGGCAGTACTTC. Residues: CASSVAAAPGNGQYF.

The chain recombines TRBV9 with TRBJ2-1, with D perhaps matching TRBD1 (6 bases). There are 15 residues in the CDR3. V lost 4 bases to trimming and J lost 3 bases, with 14 bases between them. Germline CDR1 is SGDLS and CDR2 is YYNGEE. CDR3 DNA: TGTGCCAGCAGCTTAGACCCGGACAGCTACAATGAGCAGTTCTTC. It specifies CASSLDPDSYNEQFF. Variable domain in full (rest from reference TRBV9 and TRBJ2-1): DSGVTQTPKHLITATGQRVTLRCSPRSGDLSVYWYQQSLDQGLQFLIQYYNGEERAKGNILERFSAQQFPDLHSELNLSSLELGDSALYFCASSLDPDSYNEQFFGPGTRLTVL.

CDR3 amino acids: CASSRTRQETQYF. As DNA, the CDR3 is TGTGCCAGCAGTCGGACTAGACAAGAGACCCAGTACTTC. The chain recombines TRBV6-1 with TRBJ2-5, with 7 bases identical to TRBD2. This CDR3 has 13 residues. The germline CDR1 and CDR2 sequences are MNHNS and SASEGT. Losses at the gene ends were 5 bases for V and 2 bases for J; bases not matched to a gene: 2.

The V call is TRBV9, the J call TRBJ1-4; D is undetermined. Per the germline V gene, CDR1 is SGDLS and CDR2 is YYNGEE. The CDR3 runs 13 residues. V was clipped by 8 bases and J by 5 bases, with 13 bases between them. Here the CDR3 DNA reads TGTGCCAGTACCCGAGGTGGGAATGAAAAACTGTTTTTT. Protein product: CASTRGGNEKLFF.

This clone was picked up a small number of times. The genes are TRBV6-5 and TRBJ2-7; tentatively, D is TRBD2 (7 bases). The germline gives CDR1 MNHEY, CDR2 SVGAGI. Trimming left V 2 bases short and J 5 bases short, with 16 bases between. The CDR3 sequence is 15 residues long. The CDR3, as DNA: TGTGCCAGCAGTTACAGGGGGAGGGCGAAGGACGAGCAGTACTTC. It codes for CASSYRGRAKDEQYF.

This clone is judged medium-sized. This chain links TRBV6-1 with TRBJ1-5, with D possibly TRBD1 on 6 matching bases. Germline values: CDR1 MNHNS, CDR2 SASEGT. The CDR3 has 14 amino acids. V was pared by 6 bases and J by 6 bases, with 15 bases between. The CDR3 region has the DNA TGTGCCAGCAGCTTTGAGGGGGGGCCTCAGCCCCAGCATTTT. This sequence encodes CASSFEGGPQPQHF.

This chain uses TRBV4-1 with TRBJ2-2; TRBD2 aligns across 8 bases. This CDR3 is 16 amino acids long. CDR1 and CDR2 (germline): MGHRA, YSYEKL. After removal of 7 bases from V and 6 bases from J, the junction contained 13 bases not matched to a gene. CDR3 protein: CASTTTPRGAAGELFF. CDR3 nucleotide sequence: TGCGCCAGCACCACTACGCCGCGGGGGGCGGCCGGGGAGCTGTTTTTT.

The chain carries TRBV5-5 and TRBJ1-3, with D possibly matching TRBD1 (5 bases). There are 15 residues in the CDR3. Germline CDR1 SGHKS, CDR2 YYEKEE (reference sequence). Trimming cost V 0 bases and J 0 bases, with 7 bases left between them. The CDR3 loop reads CASSLDTGSGNTIYF. CDR3 nucleotides: TGTGCCAGCAGCTTGGATACAGGCTCTGGAAACACCATATATTTT. Looking up the rest from reference TRBV5-5 and TRBJ1-3 gives the full variable domain: DAGVTQSPTHLIKTRGQQVTLRCSPISGHKSVSWYQQVLGQGPQFIFQYYEKEERGRGNFPDRFSARQFPNYSSELNVNALLLGDSALYLCASSLDTGSGNTIYFGEGSWLTVV.

V usage is TRBV7-7 and J usage is TRBJ2-1, with TRBD2 as a possible D gene (5 bases). The CDR3 consists of 15 residues. Germline values: CDR1 SSHAT, CDR2 FNYEAQ (reference sequence). V was clipped by 1 base and J by 6 bases, with 13 bases between them. CDR3 bases: TGTGCCAGCAGCTTAGACGTTTCCGGGGTCAATGAGCAGTTCTTC. Translation gives CASSLDVSGVNEQFF. The full variable domain, its missing parts supplied by reference TRBV7-7 and TRBJ2-1, is GAGVSQSPRYKVTKRGQDVTLRCDPISSHATLYWYQQALGQGPEFLTYFNYEAQPDKSGLPSDRFSAERPEGSISTLTIQRTEQRDSAMYRCASSLDVSGVNEQFFGPGTRLTVL.

CDR3 sequence (DNA): TGTGCCAGCAGCCCCAGACTAGCGGGAGGGTTAGATACGCAGTATTTT. Protein: CASSPRLAGGLDTQYF. The genes are TRBV7-3 and TRBJ2-3, with 14 positions matching TRBD2. Germline V gives CDR1 SGHTA, CDR2 FQGTGA. The trim removed 5 bases at V and 5 bases at J, leaving 6 bases unmatched. The CDR3 is 16 residues long.

In nucleotides, the CDR3 is TGTGCCAGCAGCTATAACTACGAGCAGTACTTC. As protein: CASSYNYEQYF. The chain combines TRBV11-2 with TRBJ2-7; D ambiguous. Germline CDR1 SGHAT, CDR2 FQNNGV. CDR3 length equals 11 residues. Trimming took off 4 bases at V and 3 bases at J, with 4 bases between the two ends.

J is TRBJ2-7 and V is TRBV28; TRBD2 aligns across 11 bases. Germline V CDR1 and CDR2: MDHEN, SYDVKM. Germline trimming cut 6 bases from V and 6 bases from J; bases unmatched to any gene: 4. The CDR3 spans 13 residues. The CDR3 nucleotides read TGTGCCAGCAGACTAGCGGGAGTCCGCGAGCAGTACTTC. Its translation is CASRLAGVREQYF.

V is TRBV7-2 and J is TRBJ2-7, with 7 bases matching TRBD1. Germline V gene sequence: CDR1 SGHTA, CDR2 FQGNSA. V lost 4 bases, J lost 3 bases, and 6 bases stayed unmatched. This CDR3 has 14 amino acids. The CDR3 region is CASSSGQANYEQYF. The CDR3 bases are TGTGCCAGCAGCTCCGGACAGGCCAACTACGAGCAGTACTTC.

The chain carries TRBV4-1 and TRBJ2-5, with a tentative D call TRBD2 (7 bases). The germline V and J ends were trimmed by 2 bases and 1 base, with 17 bases remaining between them. The CDR3 has 17 amino acids. Germline CDR1 reads MGHRA; CDR2 reads YSYEKL. The CDR3, as DNA: TGCGCCAGCAGCCAATCCGCAGCTAGGGGGGGCCAAGAGACCCAGTACTTC. It translates to CASSQSAARGGQETQYF.